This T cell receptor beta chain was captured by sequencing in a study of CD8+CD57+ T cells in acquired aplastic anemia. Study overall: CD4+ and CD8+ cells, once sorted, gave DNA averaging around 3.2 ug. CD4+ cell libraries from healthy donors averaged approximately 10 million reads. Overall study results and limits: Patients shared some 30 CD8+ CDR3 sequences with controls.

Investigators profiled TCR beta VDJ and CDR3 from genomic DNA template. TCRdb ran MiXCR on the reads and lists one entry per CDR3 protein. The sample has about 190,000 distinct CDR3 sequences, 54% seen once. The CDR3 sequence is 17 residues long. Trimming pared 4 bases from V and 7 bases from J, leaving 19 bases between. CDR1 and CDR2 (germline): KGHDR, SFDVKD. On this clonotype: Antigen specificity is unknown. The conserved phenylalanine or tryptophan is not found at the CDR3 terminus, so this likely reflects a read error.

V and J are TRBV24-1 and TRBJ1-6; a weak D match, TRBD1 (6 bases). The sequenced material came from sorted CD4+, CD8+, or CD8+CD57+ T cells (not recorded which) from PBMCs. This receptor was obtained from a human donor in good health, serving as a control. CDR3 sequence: CATSDFTRGAGNSPLHL. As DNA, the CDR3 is TGTGCCACCAGTGACTTTACCAGGGGCGCGGGAAATTCACCCCTCCACCTT.